This T cell receptor beta chain was identified in a study of Ad26.COV2.S vaccination and SARS-CoV-2 variants. About the study: Ad26.COV2.S arm of COV1001 included the donor. Donor got 5x10^10 or 1x10^11 viral particles of Ad26.COV2.S. Study-level points and caveats: Reported post-vaccination CD8+ and CD4+ T cell responses to spike showed substantial breadth. Vaccinees and placebo recipients showed similar non-spike TCR breadth.

A word on this clone: Its specificity is unknown.

Trimming cost V 6 bases and J 5 bases, with 15 bases left between them. There are 14 residues in the CDR3. Germline CDR1 is MNHEY and CDR2 is SVGAGI. The treatment is: about 20 received Ad26.COV2.S at low or high dose, single or two shots; five or six received placebo; per-sample allocation not given. Specimens were obtained on day 63 following the first vaccine or placebo injection. TCRdb's table, derived via immunoSEQ multiplex PCR, lists solely in-frame clones and lacks some. In the table there are 380,000 or so clones, around 88% of which are singletons. This sample comprised peripheral blood, obtained in a trial of Ad26.COV2.S vaccine versus placebo. The chain recombines TRBV6-5 with TRBJ2-3, with D uncertain. This sequence was found in a person aged 18-60 years who received the Ad26.COV2.S COVID-19 vaccine or a placebo. The CDR3 protein is CASSPGRVRDTQYF. DNA for the CDR3: TGTGCCAGCAGCCCGGGTAGGGTGAGAGATACGCAGTATTTT.